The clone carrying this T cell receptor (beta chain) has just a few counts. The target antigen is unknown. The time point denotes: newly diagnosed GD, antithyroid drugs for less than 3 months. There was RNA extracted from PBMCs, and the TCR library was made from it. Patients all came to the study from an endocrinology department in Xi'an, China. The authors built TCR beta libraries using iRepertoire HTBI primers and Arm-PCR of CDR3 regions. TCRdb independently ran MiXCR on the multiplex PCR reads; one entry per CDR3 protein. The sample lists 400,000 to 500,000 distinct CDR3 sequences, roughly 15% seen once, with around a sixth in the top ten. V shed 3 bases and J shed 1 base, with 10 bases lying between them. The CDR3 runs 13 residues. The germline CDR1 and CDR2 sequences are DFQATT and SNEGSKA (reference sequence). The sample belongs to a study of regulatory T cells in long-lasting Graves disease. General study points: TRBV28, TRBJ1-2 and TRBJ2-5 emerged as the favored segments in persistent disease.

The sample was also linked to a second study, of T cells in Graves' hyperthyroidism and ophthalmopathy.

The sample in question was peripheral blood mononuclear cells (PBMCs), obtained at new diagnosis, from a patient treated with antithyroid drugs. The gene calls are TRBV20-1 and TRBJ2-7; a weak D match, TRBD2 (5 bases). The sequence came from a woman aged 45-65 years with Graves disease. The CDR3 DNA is TGCAGTGCTAGGGACTTGGATTCCTACGAGCAGTACTTC. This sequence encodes CSARDLDSYEQYF.